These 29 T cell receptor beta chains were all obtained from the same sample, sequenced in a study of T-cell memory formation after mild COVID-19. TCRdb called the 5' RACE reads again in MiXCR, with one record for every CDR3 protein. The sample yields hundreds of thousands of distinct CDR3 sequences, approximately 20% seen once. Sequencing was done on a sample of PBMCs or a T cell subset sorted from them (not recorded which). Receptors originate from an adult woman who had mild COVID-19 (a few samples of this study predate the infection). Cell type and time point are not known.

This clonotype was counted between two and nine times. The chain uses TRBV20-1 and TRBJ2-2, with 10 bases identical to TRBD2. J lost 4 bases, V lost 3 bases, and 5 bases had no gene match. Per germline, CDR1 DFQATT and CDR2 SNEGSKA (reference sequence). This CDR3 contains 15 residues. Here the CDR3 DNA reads TGCAGTGCTAGGAAGCGGGGGGGCTCCACCGGGGAGCTGTTTTTT. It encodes CSARKRGGSTGELFF.

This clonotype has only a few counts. The chain's CDR3 is CASSIVAGGSNEQFF. The CDR3 DNA reads as TGTGCCAGTAGTATAGTGGCGGGGGGCTCAAATGAGCAGTTCTTC. The V and J genes are TRBV19 and TRBJ2-1, with 8 bases identical to TRBD2. Germline values: CDR1 LNHDA, CDR2 SQIVND (reference sequence). The CDR3 has 15 residues. V lost 1 base to trimming and J lost 7 bases; unmatched junction nucleotides: 6.

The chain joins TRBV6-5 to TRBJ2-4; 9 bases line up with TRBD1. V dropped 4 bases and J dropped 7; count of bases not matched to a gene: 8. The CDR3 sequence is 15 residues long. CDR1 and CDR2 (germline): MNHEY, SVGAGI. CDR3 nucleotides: TGTGCCAGCAGTTCACGACAGGGGGGGGTGAACATTCAGTACTTC. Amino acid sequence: CASSSRQGGVNIQYF.

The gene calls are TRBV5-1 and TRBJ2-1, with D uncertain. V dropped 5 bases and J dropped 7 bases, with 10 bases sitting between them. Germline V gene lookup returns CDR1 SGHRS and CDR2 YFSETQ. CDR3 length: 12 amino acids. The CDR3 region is CASSLNTNEQFF. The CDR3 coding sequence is TGCGCCAGCAGTTTAAACACGAATGAGCAGTTCTTC.

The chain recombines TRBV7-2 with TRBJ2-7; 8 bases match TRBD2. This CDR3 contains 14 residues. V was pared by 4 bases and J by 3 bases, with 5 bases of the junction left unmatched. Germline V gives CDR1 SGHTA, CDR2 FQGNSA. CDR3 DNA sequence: TGTGCCAGCAGCTCGACAGCGGGAGTCTACGAGCAGTACTTC. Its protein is CASSSTAGVYEQYF.

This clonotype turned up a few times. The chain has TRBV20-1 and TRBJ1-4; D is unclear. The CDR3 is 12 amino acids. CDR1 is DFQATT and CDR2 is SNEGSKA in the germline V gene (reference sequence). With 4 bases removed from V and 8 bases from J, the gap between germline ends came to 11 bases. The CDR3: CSAKALGEKLFF. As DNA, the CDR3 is TGCAGTGCTAAAGCTCTAGGGGAAAAACTGTTTTTT.

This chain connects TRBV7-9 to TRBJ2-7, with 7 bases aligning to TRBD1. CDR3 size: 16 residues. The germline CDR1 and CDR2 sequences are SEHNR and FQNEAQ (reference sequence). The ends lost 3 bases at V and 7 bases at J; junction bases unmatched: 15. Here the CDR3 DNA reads TGTGCCAGCAGCTTTTCTTTCGGGACAGATAGTCAGGAGCAGTACTTC. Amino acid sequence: CASSFSFGTDSQEQYF. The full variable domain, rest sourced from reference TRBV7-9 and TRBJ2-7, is DTGVSQNPRHKITKRGQNVTFRCDPISEHNRLYWYRQTLGQGPEFLTYFQNEAQLEKSRLLSDRFSAERPKGSFSTLEIQRTEQGDSAMYLCASSFSFGTDSQEQYFGPGTRLTVT.

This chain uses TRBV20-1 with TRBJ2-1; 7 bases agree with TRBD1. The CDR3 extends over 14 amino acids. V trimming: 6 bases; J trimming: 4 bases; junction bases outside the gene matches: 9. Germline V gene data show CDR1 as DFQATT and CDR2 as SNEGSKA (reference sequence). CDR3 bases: TGCAGTGCGAACGCCGGGACAGATTACAATGAGCAGTTCTTC. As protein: CSANAGTDYNEQFF.

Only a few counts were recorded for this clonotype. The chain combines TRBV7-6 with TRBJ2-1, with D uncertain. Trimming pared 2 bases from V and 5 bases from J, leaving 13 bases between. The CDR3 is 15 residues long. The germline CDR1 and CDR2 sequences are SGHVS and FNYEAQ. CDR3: CASSLYLGPDNEQFF. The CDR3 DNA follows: TGTGCCAGCAGCTTATACTTAGGGCCGGACAATGAGCAGTTCTTC.

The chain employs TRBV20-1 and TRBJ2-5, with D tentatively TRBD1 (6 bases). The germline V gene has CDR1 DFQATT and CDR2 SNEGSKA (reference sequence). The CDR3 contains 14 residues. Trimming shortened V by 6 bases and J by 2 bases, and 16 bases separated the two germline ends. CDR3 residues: CSAYYRDIQETQYF. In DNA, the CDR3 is TGCAGTGCATATTACCGGGACATTCAAGAGACCCAGTACTTC.

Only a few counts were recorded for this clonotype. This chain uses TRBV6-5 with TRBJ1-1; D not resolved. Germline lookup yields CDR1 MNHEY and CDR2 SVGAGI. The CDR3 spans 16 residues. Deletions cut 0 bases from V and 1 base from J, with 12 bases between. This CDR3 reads CASSYSWLVRNTEAFF. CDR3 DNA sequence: TGTGCCAGCAGTTACTCGTGGTTAGTCAGGAACACTGAAGCTTTCTTT.

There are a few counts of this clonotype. CDR3 DNA sequence: TGTGCCAGCAGCTACCGGGACTTTAACACCGGGGAGCTGTTTTTT. Amino acid sequence: CASSYRDFNTGELFF. The genes are TRBV7-9 and TRBJ2-2; D might be TRBD2 (6 bases). V lost 4 bases and J lost 2, with 11 bases in between. In germline, CDR1 is SEHNR, CDR2 FQNEAQ (reference sequence). The CDR3 loop spans 15 amino acids.

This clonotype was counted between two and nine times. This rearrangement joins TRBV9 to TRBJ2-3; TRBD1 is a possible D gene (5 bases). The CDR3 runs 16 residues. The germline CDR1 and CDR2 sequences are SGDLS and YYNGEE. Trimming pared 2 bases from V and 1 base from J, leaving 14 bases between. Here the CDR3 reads CASSVSSGWGTDTQYF. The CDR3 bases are TGTGCCAGCAGCGTGAGTTCAGGGTGGGGCACAGATACGCAGTATTTT.

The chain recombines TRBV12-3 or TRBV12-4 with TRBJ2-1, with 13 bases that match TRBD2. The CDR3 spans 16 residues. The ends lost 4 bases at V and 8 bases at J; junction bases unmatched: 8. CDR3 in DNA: TGTGCCAGCAGTTCGGAAACTAGCGGGGGGGCATATGAGCAGTTCTTC. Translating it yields CASSSETSGGAYEQFF.

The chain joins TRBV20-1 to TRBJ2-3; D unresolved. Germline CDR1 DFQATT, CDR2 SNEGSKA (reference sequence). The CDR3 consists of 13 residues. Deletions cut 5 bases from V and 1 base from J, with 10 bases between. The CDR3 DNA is TGCAGTGCTCCCTATTTGGGCACAGATACGCAGTATTTT. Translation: CSAPYLGTDTQYF.

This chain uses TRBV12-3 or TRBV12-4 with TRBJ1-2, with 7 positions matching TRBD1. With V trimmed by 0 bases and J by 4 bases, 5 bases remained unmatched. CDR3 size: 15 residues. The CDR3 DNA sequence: TGTGCCAGCAGTTTAGCGCGGACAGGAGTCTATGGCTACACCTTC. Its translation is CASSLARTGVYGYTF.

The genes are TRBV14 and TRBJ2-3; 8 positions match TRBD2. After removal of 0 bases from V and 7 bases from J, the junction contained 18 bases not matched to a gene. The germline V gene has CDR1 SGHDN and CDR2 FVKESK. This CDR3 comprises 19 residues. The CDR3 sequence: CASSQDLGGLALEAHTQYF. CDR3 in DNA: TGTGCCAGCAGCCAAGATTTGGGCGGACTAGCCCTGGAGGCCCATACGCAGTATTTT.

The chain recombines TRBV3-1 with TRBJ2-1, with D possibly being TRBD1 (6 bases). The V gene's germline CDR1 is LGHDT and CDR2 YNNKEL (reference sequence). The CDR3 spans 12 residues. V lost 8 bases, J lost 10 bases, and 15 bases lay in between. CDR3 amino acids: CASLLWGREQFF. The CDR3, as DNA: TGTGCCAGCCTTCTCTGGGGGCGGGAGCAGTTCTTC.

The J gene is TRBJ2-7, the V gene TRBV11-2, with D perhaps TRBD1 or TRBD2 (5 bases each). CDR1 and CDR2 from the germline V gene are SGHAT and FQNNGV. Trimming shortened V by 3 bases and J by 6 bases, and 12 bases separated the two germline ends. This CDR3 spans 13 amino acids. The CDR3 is CASSFGTEREQYF. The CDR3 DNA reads TGTGCCAGCAGCTTCGGGACCGAGCGCGAGCAGTACTTC.

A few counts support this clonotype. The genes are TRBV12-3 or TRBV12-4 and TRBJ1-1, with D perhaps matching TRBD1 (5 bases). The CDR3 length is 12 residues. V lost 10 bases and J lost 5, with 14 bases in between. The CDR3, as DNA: TGTGCCACCAGGAGGGGAAGGACTGAAGCTTTCTTT. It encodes CATRRGRTEAFF.

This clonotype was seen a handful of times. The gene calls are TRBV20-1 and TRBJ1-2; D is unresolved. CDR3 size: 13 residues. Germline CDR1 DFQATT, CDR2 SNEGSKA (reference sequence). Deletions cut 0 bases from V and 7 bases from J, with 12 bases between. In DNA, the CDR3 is TGCAGTGCTAGAGAAAGGACCCGGGGTGGCTACACCTTC. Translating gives CSARERTRGGYTF.

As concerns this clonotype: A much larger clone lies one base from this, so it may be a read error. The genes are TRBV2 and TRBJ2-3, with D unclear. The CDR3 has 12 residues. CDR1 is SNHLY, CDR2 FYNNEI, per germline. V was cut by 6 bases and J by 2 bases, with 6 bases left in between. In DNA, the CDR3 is TGTGCCAGCAGGGGTACCACAGATACGCAGTATTTT. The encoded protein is CASRGTTDTQYF. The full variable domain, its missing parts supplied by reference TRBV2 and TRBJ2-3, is EPEVTQTPSHQVTQMGQEVILRCVPISNHLYFYWYRQILGQKVEFLVSFYNNEISEKSEIFDDQFSVERPDGSNFTLKIRSTKLEDSAMYFCASRGTTDTQYFGPGTRLTVL.

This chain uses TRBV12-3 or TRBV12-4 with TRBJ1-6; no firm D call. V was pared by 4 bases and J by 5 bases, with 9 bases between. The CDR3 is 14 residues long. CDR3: CASSSYGDNSPLHF. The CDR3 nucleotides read TGTGCCAGCAGTTCCTACGGAGATAATTCACCCCTCCACTTT.

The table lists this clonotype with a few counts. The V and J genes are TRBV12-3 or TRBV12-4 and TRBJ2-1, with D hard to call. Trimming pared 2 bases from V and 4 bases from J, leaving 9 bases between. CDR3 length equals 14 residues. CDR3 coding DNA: TGTGCCAGCAGTTTATTTGACATATACAATGAGCAGTTCTTC. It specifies CASSLFDIYNEQFF.

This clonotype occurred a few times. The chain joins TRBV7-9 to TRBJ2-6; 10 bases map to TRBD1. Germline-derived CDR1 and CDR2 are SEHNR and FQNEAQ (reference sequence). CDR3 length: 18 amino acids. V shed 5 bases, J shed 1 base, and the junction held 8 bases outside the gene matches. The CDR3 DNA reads TGTGCCAGCAGCCCACGGGGGGACAGGGGATCTGGGGCCAACGTCCTGACTTTC. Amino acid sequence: CASSPRGDRGSGANVLTF.

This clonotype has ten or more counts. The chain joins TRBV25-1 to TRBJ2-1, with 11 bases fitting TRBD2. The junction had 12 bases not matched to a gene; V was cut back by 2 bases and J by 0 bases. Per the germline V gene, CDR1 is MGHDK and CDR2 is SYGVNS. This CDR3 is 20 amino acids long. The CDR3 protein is CASSETGGLAGKSSYNEQFF. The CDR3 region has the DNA TGTGCCAGCAGTGAAACCGGAGGACTAGCGGGTAAGAGCTCCTACAATGAGCAGTTCTTC.

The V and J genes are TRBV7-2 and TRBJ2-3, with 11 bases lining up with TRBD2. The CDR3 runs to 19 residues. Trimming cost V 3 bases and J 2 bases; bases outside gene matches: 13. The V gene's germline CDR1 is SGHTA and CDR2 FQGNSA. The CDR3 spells CASSFYTPIAGGNTDTQYF. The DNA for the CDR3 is TGTGCCAGCAGCTTTTACACCCCGATAGCGGGAGGGAACACAGATACGCAGTATTTT.

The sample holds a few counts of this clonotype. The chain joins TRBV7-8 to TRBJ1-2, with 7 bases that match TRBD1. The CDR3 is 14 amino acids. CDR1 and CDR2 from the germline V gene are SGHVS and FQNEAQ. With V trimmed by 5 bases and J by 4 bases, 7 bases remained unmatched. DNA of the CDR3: TGTGCCAGCAGCCCAGGGGACAGCCTCTATGGCTACACCTTC. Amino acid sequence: CASSPGDSLYGYTF.

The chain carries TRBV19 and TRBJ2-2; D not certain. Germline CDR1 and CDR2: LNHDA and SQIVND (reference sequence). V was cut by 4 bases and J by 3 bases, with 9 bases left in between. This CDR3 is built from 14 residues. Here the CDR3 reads CASSRRQDTGELFF. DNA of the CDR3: TGTGCCAGTAGTAGGCGTCAGGACACCGGGGAGCTGTTTTTT.